This entry describes one TCR beta chain. Its target is unknown. TCRdb analysed the reads with MiXCR anew, one entry per CDR3 protein. The sample lists some 920,000 distinct CDR3 sequences, 31% occurring once. The data were obtained in a study of T cell repertoires in cytomegalovirus infection. The wider study: Use of recently identified HLA-C-restricted and well-studied HLA-B-restricted CMV epitopes was part of the study. Based on public TCR beta signatures, there were indications of CMV infection and of a matching HLA type.

General study results and limits: HLA-C-restricted CMV-specific TCR beta clonotypes were dominant in the ex vivo response.

The sample was cultured CD8+ T cells from PBMCs, taken from culture after CMV antigen stimulation. The TCR was taken from a human donor in good health (CMV status not recorded). Some clones in this sample may be carry-over from other donors' samples.

Written as DNA, the CDR3 is TGTGCCAGCAGTTACTTCCCCGGAGACTATGGCTACACCTTC. Its translation: CASSYFPGDYGYTF. V gene TRBV6-6 combines with J gene TRBJ1-2; D is uncertain. Germline CDR1 reads MNHNY; CDR2 reads SVGAGI (reference sequence). There are 14 residues in the CDR3. With 1 base removed from V and 3 bases from J, the gap between germline ends came to 9 bases.